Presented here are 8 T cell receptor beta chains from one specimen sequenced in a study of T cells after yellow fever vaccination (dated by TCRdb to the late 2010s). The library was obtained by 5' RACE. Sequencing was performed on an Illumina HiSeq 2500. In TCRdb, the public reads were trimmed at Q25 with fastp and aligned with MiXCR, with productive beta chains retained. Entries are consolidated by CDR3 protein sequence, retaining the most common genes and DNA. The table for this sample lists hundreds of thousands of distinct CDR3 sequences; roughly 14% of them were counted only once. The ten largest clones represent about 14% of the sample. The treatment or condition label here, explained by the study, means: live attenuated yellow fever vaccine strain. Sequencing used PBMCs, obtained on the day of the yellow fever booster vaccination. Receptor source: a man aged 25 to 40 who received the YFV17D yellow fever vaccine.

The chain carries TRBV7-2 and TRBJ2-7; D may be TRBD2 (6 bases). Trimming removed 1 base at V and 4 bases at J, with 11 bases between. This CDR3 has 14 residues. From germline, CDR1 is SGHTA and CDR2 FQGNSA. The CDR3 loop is CASSLVASEYEQYF. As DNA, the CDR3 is TGTGCCAGCAGCTTAGTCGCTAGCGAATACGAGCAGTACTTC.

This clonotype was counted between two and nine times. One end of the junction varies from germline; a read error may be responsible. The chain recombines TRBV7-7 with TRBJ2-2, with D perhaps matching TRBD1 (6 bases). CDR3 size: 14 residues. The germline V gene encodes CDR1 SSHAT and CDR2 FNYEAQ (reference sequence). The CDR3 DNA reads TGTGCTAGCAGCCCAAACAGGGCCACCGGGGAGCTGTTTTTT. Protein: CASSPNRATGELFF.

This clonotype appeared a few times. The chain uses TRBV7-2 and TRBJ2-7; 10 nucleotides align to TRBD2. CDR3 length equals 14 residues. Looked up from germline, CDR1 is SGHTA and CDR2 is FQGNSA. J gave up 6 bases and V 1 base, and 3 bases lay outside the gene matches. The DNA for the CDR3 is TGTGCCAGCAGCTTAGAGCGGGAGGGTGGCGAGCAGTACTTC. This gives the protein CASSLEREGGEQYF.

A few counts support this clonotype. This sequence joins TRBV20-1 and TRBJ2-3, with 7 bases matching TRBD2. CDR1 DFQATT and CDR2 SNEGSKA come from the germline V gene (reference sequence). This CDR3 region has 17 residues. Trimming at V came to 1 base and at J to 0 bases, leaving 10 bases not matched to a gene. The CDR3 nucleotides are TGCAGTGCTAGAGGGGGCTCGGCTAGCGGAAGCACAGATACGCAGTATTTT. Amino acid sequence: CSARGGSASGSTDTQYF.

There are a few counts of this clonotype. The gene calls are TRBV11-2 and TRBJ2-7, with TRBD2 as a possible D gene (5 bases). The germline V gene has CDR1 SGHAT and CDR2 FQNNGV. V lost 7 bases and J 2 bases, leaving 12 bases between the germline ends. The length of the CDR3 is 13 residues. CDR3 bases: TGTGCCAGCACCCGGGGAAGGACCTACGAGCAGTACTTC. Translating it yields CASTRGRTYEQYF.

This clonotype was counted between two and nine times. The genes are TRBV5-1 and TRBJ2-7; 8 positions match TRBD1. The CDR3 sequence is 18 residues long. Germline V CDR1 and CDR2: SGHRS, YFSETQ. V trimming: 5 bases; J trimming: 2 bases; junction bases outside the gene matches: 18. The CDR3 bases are TGCGCCAGCAGACAGGGGGGTGCCCCTCTCGGGCGTACCTACGAGCAGTACTTC. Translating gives CASRQGGAPLGRTYEQYF.

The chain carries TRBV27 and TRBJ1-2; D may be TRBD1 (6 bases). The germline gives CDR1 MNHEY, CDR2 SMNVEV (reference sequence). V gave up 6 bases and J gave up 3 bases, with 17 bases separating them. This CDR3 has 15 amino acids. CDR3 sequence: CASSFFGAGDYGYTF. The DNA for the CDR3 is TGTGCCAGCAGCTTTTTTGGGGCAGGGGACTATGGCTACACCTTC.

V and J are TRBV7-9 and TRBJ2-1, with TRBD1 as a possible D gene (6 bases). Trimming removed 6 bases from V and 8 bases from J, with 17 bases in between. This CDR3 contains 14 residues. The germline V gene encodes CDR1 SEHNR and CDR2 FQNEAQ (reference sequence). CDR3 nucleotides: TGTGCCAGCAGTTCACCCTTCAGGGGTTATGAGCAGTTCTTC. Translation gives CASSSPFRGYEQFF. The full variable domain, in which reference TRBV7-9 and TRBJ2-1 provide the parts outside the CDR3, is DTGVSQNPRHKITKRGQNVTFRCDPISEHNRLYWYRQTLGQGPEFLTYFQNEAQLEKSRLLSDRFSAERPKGSFSTLEIQRTEQGDSAMYLCASSSPFRGYEQFFGPGTRLTVL.